The present TCR beta chain was sequenced within a study of blood T cell repertoires in COVID-19. Method: immunoSEQ multiplex PCR; TCRdb's copy keeps in-frame clones and lacks some. Of 45,000 to 75,000 clones in the sample, around 88% were seen once. The V and J ends lost 6 bases and 0 bases, in that order; junction bases with no gene match: 2. This CDR3 has 14 residues. The germline CDR1 and CDR2 sequences are MNHEY and SVGAGI. The chain recombines TRBV6-5 with TRBJ2-4; 7 positions match TRBD1. Sequencing was carried out using peripheral blood. The sequence was obtained from a man in his 60s with acute or convalescent COVID-19. The CDR3 here is CASSYRGAKNIQYF. The CDR3, as DNA: TGTGCCAGCAGCTACAGGGGAGCCAAAAACATTCAGTACTTC.